This T cell receptor (beta chain) was sequenced during a study of cytomegalovirus exposure and HLA in healthy donors. Study results and caveats: In presence/absence analyses, roughly uniform sequencing depth across donors was assumed.

Worth noting for this clone: The antigen is undetermined.

Trimming shortened V by 2 bases and J by 0 bases, and 8 bases separated the two germline ends. The CDR3 runs to 14 residues. Germline V CDR1 and CDR2: SGHDT, YYEEEE. With 60 Vbeta and 13 Jbeta primers, the PCR was carried out. Assay: immunoSEQ multiplex PCR; the TCRdb copy retains only in-frame clones and omits some. The data hold tens of thousands of clones, with 79% observed a single time. The sample comprised PBMCs. This sequence originates from a man younger than 45 in good health and CMV-seronegative. This chain joins TRBV5-6 and TRBJ2-5; a possible D gene is TRBD1 (5 bases). DNA for the CDR3: TGTGCCAGCAGCTTAGAACAGGACCAAGAGACCCAGTACTTC. It encodes CASSLEQDQETQYF.